Reported below is one T cell receptor beta chain. Its cognate antigen is unknown. Assay used: immunoSEQ multiplex PCR; TCRdb lists only in-frame clones, some missing. The data show about 140,000 clones, approximately 90% seen once. These data originate in a study of cytotoxic CD8 clonotypes in ibrutinib-treated CLL. General study results and limits: Baseline clonality was higher than in age-matched healthy donors and moved in step with circulating CD8+ T-cell counts.

The source material was PBMCs, sampled after 12 months of ibrutinib treatment. This clonotype was obtained from a human donor with chronic lymphocytic leukemia.

The CDR3 DNA is TGTGCCAGCAGCCAAGAGTTAGGTCCCTACAATGAGCAGTTCTTC. Translation gives CASSQELGPYNEQFF. V is TRBV4-2 and J is TRBJ2-1; D gene ambiguous. This CDR3 is built from 15 residues. Germline CDR1 LGHNA, CDR2 YNFKEQ. V shed 0 bases and J shed 2 bases, with 8 bases lying between them.